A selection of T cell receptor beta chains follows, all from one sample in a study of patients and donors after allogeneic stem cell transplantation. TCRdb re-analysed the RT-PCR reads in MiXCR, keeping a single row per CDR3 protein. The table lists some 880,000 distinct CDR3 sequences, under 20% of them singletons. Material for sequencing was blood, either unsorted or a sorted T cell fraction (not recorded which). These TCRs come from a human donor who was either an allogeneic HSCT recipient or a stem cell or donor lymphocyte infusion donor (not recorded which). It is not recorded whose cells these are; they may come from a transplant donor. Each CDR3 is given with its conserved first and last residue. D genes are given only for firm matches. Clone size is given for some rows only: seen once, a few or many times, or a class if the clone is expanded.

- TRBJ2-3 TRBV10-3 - CAINRDFTDTQYF TGTGCCATCAATAGGGATTTCACAGATACGCAGTATTTT
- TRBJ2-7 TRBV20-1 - CSARDPGGTRSYEQYF TGCAGTGCTAGAGACCCAGGCGGGACTCGCTCCTACGAGCAGTACTTC
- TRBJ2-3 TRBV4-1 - CASSYRESSTDTQYF TGCGCCAGCAGCTACAGGGAGTCTAGCACAGATACGCAGTATTTT
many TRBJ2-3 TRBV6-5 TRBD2 CASSYFGASGSTDTQYF TGTGCCAGCAGTTACTTTGGGGCTAGCGGCTCCACAGATACGCAGTATTTT
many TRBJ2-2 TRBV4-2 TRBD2 CASSPYPLAGGPGELFF TGTGCCAGCAGCCCCTACCCCCTAGCGGGAGGCCCCGGGGAGCTGTTTTTT
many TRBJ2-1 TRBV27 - CASSSTYNEQFF TGTGCCAGCAGCTCAACTTACAATGAGCAGTTCTTC
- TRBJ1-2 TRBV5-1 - CASSLEGMNYGYTF TGCGCCAGCAGCTTGGAAGGGATGAACTATGGCTACACCTTC
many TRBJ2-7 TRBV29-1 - CSVEGDVKGGVLYEQYF TGCAGCGTTGAAGGGGACGTTAAGGGGGGAGTGCTGTACGAGCAGTACTTC
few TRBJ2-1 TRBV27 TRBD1 CASSFGDRGPYNEQFF TGTGCCAGCAGTTTCGGGGACAGGGGCCCCTACAATGAGCAGTTCTTC
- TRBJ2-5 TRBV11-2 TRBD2 CASSLDLGLAGGRGQETQYF TGTGCCAGCAGCTTAGATCTGGGACTAGCGGGAGGGCGAGGGCAAGAGACCCAGTACTTC
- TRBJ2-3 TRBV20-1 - CTPVRSLTDTQYF TGCACCCCGGTCCGATCTTTGACAGATACGCAGTATTTT
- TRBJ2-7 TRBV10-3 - CAISEYGGDRAYEQYF TGTGCCATCAGTGAATACGGGGGGGACAGGGCCTACGAGCAGTACTTC
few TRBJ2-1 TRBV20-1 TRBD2 CSARRTSGAAWNYNEQFF TGCAGTGCTAGACGGACTAGCGGGGCGGCCTGGAACTACAATGAGCAGTTCTTC